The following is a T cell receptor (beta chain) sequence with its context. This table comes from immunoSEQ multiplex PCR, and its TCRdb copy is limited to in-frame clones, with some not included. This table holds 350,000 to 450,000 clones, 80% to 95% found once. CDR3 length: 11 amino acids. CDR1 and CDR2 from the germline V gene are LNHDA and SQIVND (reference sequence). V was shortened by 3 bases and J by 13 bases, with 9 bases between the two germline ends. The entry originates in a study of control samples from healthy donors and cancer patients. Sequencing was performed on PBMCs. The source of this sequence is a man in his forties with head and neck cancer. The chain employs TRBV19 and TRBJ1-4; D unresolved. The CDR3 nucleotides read TGTGCCAGTAGTATCCGGGATAGACTGTTTTTT. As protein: CASSIRDRLFF.